These T cell receptor beta chains were read from a single sample in a study of blood T cell repertoires in COVID-19. Using immunoSEQ multiplex PCR, the repertoire was profiled, and TCRdb retains in-frame clones only, with some absent. In the table there are approximately 170,000 clones, 88% of which are singletons. Specimen: peripheral blood. The receptors were gathered from a man aged 55 to 69 with acute or convalescent COVID-19. CDR3s include the opening cysteine and the closing phenylalanine or tryptophan. Fields, in order: J gene, D gene, V gene, clone size, CDR3 DNA, CDR3 protein. A D gene is named only where the DNA matches it firmly. Clone sizes are given selectively: once, few, many, or a class where the clone is expanded.

>TRBJ2-7|NA|TRBV29-1|once
TGCAGCGTGGTACAGGGAAATCCTGCGTACGAGCAGTACTTC
CSVVQGNPAYEQYF
>TRBJ1-2|TRBD1|TRBV2|NA
TGTGCCAGCAGTAACAGGGGGGGAGGATATGGCTACACCTTC
CASSNRGGGYGYTF
>TRBJ1-1|TRBD1|TRBV11-2|NA
TGTGCCAGCAGCGCGACAGGGATGAACACTGAAGCTTTCTTT
CASSATGMNTEAFF
>TRBJ1-1|NA|TRBV29-1|NA
TGCAGCGTTGAAGTAAGCCAGAACACTGAAGCTTTCTTT
CSVEVSQNTEAFF
>TRBJ1-2|TRBD1|TRBV28|NA
TGTGCCAGCACCCTGGGCAGGGGGCAATATGGCTACACCTTC
CASTLGRGQYGYTF
>TRBJ1-1|NA|TRBV19|few
TGTGCCAGTAGTATACCCGGGTCTACCACTGAAGCTTTCTTT
CASSIPGSTTEAFF
>TRBJ1-2|NA|TRBV15|NA
TGTGCCACCAGCAGACGAGACAGCTATGGCTACACCTTC
CATSRRDSYGYTF
>TRBJ1-1|NA|TRBV5-6|NA
TGTGCCAGCAGCTTGATCGGGGGGCGAATGAACACTGAAGCTTTCTTT
CASSLIGGRMNTEAFF
>TRBJ2-2|TRBD1|TRBV27|NA
TGTGCCAGCAGTCAACTGGACAGGGGCTGGGGCGGGGAGCTGTTTTTT
CASSQLDRGWGGELFF
>TRBJ1-1|NA|TRBV19|few
TGTGCCACCTTTCCTACGGGGAGGACTGAAGCTTTCTTT
CATFPTGRTEAFF
>TRBJ1-5|TRBD1|TRBV2|NA
TGTGCCAGCAGCGTGGGGACAGGCAATCAGCCCCAGCATTTT
CASSVGTGNQPQHF
>TRBJ1-2|TRBD1|TRBV24-1|NA
TGTGCCACCAGTGATTCTGGGACAGAGACTAACTATGGCTACACCTTC
CATSDSGTETNYGYTF
>TRBJ2-1|TRBD1|TRBV18|NA
TGTGCCAGCTCACCCACGACAGGGGCAGATGAGCAGTTCTTC
CASSPTTGADEQFF
>TRBJ1-4|NA|TRBV18|NA
TGTGCCAGCTCCCAGACAGAAACTAATGAAAAACTGTTTTTT
CASSQTETNEKLFF
>TRBJ1-2|NA|TRBV3-1/TRBV3-2|NA
TGTGCCAGCAGCCTAAGGGGTACCTATGGCTACACCTTC
CASSLRGTYGYTF
>TRBJ2-1|NA|TRBV5-6|NA
TGTGCCAGCAGCTTGGACAGGGCCCGATACAATGAGCAGTTCTTC
CASSLDRARYNEQFF
>TRBJ2-1|TRBD2|TRBV7-8|few
TGTGCCAGCAGCTGGGGACTAGCTAACGGTGAGCAGTTCTTC
CASSWGLANGEQFF
>TRBJ2-3|TRBD2|TRBV9|NA
TGTGCCAGCAGCGTAAGTAGCGGGGGGCCCCTTCGAACAGATACGCAGTATTTT
CASSVSSGGPLRTDTQYF
>TRBJ1-6|NA|TRBV7-2|once
TGTGCCAGCAGCTTAGCGTTCGCAGGGGCAGTTGTCCACTTT
CASSLAFAGAVVHF
>TRBJ2-7|NA|TRBV25-1|NA
TGTGCCAGCAGGGGCAGGGGTACGGACGAGCAGTACTTC
CASRGRGTDEQYF
>TRBJ2-5|NA|TRBV12-5|once
TGTGCTAGTGGTTTGTATGGCCTCCAAGAGACCCAGTACTTC
CASGLYGLQETQYF
>TRBJ2-3|NA|TRBV5-5|NA
TGTGCCAGCAGCCGACAGGACAGCTTCACAGATACGCAGTATTTT
CASSRQDSFTDTQYF